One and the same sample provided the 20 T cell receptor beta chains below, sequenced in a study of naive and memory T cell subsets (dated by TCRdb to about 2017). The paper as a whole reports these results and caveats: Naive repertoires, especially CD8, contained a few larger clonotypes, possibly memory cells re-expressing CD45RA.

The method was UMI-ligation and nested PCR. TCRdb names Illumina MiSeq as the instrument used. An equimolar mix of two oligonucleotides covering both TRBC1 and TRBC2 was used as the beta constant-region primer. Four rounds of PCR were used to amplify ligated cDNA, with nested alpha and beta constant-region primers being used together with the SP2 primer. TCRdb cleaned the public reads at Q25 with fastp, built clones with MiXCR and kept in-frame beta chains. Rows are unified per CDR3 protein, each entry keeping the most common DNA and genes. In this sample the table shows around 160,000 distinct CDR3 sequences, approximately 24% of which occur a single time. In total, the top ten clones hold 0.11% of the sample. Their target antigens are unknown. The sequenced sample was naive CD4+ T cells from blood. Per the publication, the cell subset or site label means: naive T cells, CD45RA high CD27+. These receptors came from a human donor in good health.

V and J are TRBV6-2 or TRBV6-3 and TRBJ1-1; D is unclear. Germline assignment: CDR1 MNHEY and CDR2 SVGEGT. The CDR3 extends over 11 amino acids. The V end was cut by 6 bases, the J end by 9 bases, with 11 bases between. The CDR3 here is CASRQGLKAFF. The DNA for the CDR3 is TGTGCCAGCAGACAAGGGTTAAAAGCTTTCTTT.

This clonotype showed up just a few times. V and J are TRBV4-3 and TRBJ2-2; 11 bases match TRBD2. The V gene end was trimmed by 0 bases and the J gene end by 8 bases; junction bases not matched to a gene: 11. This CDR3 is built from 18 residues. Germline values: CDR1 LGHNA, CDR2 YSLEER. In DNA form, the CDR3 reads TGCGCCAGCAGCCAAGACCCCCTAGCGGGAGGCGGGGGAGGGGAGCTGTTTTTT. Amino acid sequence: CASSQDPLAGGGGGELFF.

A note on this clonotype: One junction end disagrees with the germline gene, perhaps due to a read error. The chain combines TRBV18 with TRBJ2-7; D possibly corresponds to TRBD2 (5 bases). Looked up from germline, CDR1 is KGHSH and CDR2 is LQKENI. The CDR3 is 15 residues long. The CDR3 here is CASSPSRGPSYEQNF. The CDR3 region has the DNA TGTGCCAGCTCACCAAGCCGGGGTCCCTCCTACGAGCAGAACTTC.

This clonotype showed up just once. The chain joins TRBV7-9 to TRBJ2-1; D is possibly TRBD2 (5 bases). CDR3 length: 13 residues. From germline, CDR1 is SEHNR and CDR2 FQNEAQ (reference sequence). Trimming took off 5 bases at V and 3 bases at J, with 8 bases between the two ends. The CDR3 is CASSPSYYNEQFF. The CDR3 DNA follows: TGTGCCAGCAGCCCTAGCTACTACAATGAGCAGTTCTTC.

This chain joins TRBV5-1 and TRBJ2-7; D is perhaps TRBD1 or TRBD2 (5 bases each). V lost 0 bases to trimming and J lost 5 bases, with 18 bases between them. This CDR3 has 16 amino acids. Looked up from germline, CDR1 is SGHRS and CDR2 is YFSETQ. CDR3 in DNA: TGCGCCAGCAGCTTGGCGCAGGGACGTCCCGGTGACGAGCAGTACTTC. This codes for CASSLAQGRPGDEQYF.

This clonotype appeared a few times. Written as DNA, the CDR3 is TGTGCCAGCAGGGCACCGGGACTAGCGGGAGATGGGGAGCAGTTCTTC. It encodes CASRAPGLAGDGEQFF. The chain has TRBV6-1 and TRBJ2-1, with 14 bases that match TRBD2. The CDR3 extends over 16 amino acids. V dropped 6 bases and J dropped 10; count of bases not matched to a gene: 11. CDR1 MNHNS and CDR2 SASEGT come from the germline V gene.

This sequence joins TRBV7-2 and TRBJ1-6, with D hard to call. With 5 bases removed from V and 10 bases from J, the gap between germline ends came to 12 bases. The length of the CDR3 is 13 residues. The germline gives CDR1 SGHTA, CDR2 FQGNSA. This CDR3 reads CASSHQPVSPLHF. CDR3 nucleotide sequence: TGTGCCAGCAGCCACCAACCGGTGTCACCCCTCCACTTT.

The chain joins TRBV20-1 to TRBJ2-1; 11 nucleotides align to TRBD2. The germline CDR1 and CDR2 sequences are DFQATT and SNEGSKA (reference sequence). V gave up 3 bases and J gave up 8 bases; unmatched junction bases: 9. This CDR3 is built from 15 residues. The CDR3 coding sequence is TGCAGTGCTAGGACTAGCGGGAACCCCGTGCATGAGCAGTTCTTC. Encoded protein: CSARTSGNPVHEQFF.

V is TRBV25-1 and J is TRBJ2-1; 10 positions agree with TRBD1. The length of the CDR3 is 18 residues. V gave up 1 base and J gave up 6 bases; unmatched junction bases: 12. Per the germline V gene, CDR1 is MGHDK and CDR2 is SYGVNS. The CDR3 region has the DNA TGTGCCAGCAGTGAATTTGGGCTAGGCGGGACAGGGGCCAATGAGCAGTTCTTC. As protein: CASSEFGLGGTGANEQFF.

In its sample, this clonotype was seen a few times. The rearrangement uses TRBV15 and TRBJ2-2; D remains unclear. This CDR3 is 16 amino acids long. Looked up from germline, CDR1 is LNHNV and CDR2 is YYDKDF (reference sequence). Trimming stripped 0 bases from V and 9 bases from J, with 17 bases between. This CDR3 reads CATSREKPPLVWELFF. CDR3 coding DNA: TGTGCCACCAGCAGAGAGAAGCCTCCCTTAGTCTGGGAGCTGTTTTTT. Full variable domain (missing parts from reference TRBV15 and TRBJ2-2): DAMVIQNPRYQVTQFGKPVTLSCSQTLNHNVMYWYQQKSSQAPKLLFHYYDKDFNNEADTPDNFQSRRPNTSFCFLDIRSPGLGDTAMYLCATSREKPPLVWELFFGEGSRLTVL.

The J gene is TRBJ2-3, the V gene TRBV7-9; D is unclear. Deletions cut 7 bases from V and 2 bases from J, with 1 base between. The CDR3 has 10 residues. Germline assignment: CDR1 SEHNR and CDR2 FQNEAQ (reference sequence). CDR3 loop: CASNTDTQYF. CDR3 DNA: TGTGCCAGCAACACAGATACGCAGTATTTT.

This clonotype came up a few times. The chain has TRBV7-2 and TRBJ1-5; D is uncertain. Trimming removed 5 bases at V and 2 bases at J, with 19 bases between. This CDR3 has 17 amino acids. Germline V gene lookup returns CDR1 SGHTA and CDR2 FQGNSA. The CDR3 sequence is CASSRAGSLLGNQPQHF. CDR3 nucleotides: TGTGCCAGCAGCCGAGCCGGCAGTCTCCTAGGCAATCAGCCCCAGCATTTT.

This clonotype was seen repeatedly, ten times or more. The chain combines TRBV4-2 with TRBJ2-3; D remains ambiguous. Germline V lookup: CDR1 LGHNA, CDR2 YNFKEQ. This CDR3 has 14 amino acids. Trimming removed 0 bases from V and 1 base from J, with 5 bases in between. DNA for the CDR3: TGTGCCAGCAGCCAAGAGGACGGCACAGATACGCAGTATTTT. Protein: CASSQEDGTDTQYF.

The CDR3 protein is CAISRQGGRDTQYF. The DNA for the CDR3 is TGTGCCATCAGTCGACAGGGCGGTCGAGATACGCAGTATTTT. The chain is built from TRBV10-3 and TRBJ2-3; 7 nucleotides agree with TRBD1. The germline V gene encodes CDR1 ENHRY and CDR2 SYGVKD. The CDR3 has 14 residues. After removal of 5 bases from V and 5 bases from J, the junction contained 7 bases not matched to a gene.

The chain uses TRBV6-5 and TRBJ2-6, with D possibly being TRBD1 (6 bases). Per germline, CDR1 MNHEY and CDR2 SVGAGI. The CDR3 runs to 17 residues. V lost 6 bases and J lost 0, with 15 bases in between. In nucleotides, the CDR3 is TGTGCCAGCAGACGACCCACAGGGCTCTCTGGGGCCAACGTCCTGACTTTC. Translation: CASRRPTGLSGANVLTF.

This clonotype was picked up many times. CDR3 bases: TGTGCCAGCAAACGACTGTTGGATTCACCCCTCCACTTT. Amino acids: CASKRLLDSPLHF. The V and J genes are TRBV27 and TRBJ1-6; no clear D. The CDR3 runs to 13 residues. Trimming removed 7 bases from V and 8 bases from J, with 12 bases in between. Germline V lookup: CDR1 MNHEY, CDR2 SMNVEV (reference sequence).

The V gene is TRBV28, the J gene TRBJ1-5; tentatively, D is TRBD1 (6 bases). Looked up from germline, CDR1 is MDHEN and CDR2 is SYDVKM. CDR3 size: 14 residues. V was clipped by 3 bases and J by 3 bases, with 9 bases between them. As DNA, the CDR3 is TGTGCCAGCAGTTTGGGGGGGGCCAATCAGCCCCAGCATTTT. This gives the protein CASSLGGANQPQHF.

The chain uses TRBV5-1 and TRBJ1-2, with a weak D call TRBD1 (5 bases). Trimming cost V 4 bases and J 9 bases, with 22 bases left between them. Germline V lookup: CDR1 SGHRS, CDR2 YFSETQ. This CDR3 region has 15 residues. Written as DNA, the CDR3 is TGCGCCAGCAGCGAGGCTGGGACGGCCGCCGTACGCTACACCTTC. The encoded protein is CASSEAGTAAVRYTF.

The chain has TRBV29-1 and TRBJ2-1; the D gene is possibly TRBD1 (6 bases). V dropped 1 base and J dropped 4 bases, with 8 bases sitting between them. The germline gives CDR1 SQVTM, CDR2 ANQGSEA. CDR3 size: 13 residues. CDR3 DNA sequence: TGCAGCGTTGAAGGCAGGGGTTACAATGAGCAGTTCTTC. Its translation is CSVEGRGYNEQFF.

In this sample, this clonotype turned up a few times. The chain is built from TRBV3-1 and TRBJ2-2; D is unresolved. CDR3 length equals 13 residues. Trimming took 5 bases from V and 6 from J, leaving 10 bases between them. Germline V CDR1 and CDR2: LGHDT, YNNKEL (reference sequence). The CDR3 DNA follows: TGTGCCAGCAGCTCCGGGTGGCCCGGGGAGCTGTTTTTT. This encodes CASSSGWPGELFF.